This TCR beta chain was sequenced for a study of Tregs in tolerant kidney transplant recipients. Study-level results: The most relevant donor-specific Treg TCRbeta repertoire apparently came from expansion with activated donor B cells.

As to this clone: The target antigen is unknown.

Germline CDR1 SQVTM, CDR2 ANQGSEA. Trimming took off 7 bases at V and 6 bases at J, with 19 bases between the two ends. The CDR3 totals 14 residues. Thawed PBMCs were FACS-sorted into unstimulated CD4+CD25+CD127- regulatory T cells, CD4+CD25- non-regulatory cells, CD4 and CD8 cells. Generated by immunoSEQ multiplex PCR, the TCRdb table keeps only in-frame clones and is missing some. Of some 88,000 clones in the sample, just over 90% were seen once. This clonotype was sampled from a human donor in good health. Sample: CD8+ T cells from blood. V gene TRBV29-1 combines with J gene TRBJ1-3; a possible D gene is TRBD1 (6 bases). CDR3 sequence reads: CSALTGSLANTIYF. In DNA, the CDR3 is TGCAGCGCCCTCACAGGGTCCCTTGCAAACACCATATATTTT.